Sequencing of this T cell receptor beta chain was carried out in a study of cytomegalovirus exposure and HLA in healthy donors. The method was immunoSEQ multiplex PCR; TCRdb's version includes in-frame clones alone and lacks a portion of them. The repertoire holds 150,000 or so clones, with about 90% as singletons. CDR3 length equals 14 residues. Germline V gene sequence: CDR1 MGHRA, CDR2 YSYEKL. The V end lost 3 bases, the J end lost 4 bases, and 12 bases lay between the germline ends. The chain couples TRBV4-1 to TRBJ1-2, with unresolved D. The receptor comes from a woman aged 25 to 45 in good health and CMV-seropositive. Material: PBMCs. Here the CDR3 reads CASSQAYTGYGYTF. The CDR3 nucleotides read TGCGCCAGCAGCCAGGCATACACGGGCTATGGCTACACCTTC.